The clone carrying this T cell receptor (beta chain) has more than one count but fewer than ten. The antigen is not known. The sample contains more than one DNA sequence encoding this CDR3. TCRB transcripts that were expressed got sequenced, as all of the isolated RNA had been reverse transcribed. Using immunoSEQ multiplex PCR, the repertoire was profiled, and TCRdb retains in-frame clones only, with some absent. The table shows 300,000 to 450,000 clones, with roughly a fifth occurring only once. The sample originates from a study of beta chain features in type 1 diabetes. Study as a whole: Similarity in age, gender and cell yields was seen between patients and healthy donors. Study-level findings and limits: Patients with type 1 diabetes showed fewer VDJ junction insertions and more deletions. Among patients with Type 1 diabetes, TCRB CDR3s were moderately but significantly shorter in every one of the four CD4+ subsets.

Germline values: CDR1 SEHNR, CDR2 FQNEAQ (reference sequence). The CDR3 contains 13 residues. Trimming pared 1 base from V and 0 bases from J, leaving 3 bases between. Sorted populations all had greater than 95% purity. The sequenced material came from naive CD4+ T cells from blood. The clonotype comes from a woman between 18 and 29 years old in good health. This chain uses TRBV7-9 with TRBJ1-1; D gene unclear. The CDR3 DNA is TGTGCCAGCAGCTTAGTCATGAACACTGAAGCTTTCTTT. It encodes CASSLVMNTEAFF.